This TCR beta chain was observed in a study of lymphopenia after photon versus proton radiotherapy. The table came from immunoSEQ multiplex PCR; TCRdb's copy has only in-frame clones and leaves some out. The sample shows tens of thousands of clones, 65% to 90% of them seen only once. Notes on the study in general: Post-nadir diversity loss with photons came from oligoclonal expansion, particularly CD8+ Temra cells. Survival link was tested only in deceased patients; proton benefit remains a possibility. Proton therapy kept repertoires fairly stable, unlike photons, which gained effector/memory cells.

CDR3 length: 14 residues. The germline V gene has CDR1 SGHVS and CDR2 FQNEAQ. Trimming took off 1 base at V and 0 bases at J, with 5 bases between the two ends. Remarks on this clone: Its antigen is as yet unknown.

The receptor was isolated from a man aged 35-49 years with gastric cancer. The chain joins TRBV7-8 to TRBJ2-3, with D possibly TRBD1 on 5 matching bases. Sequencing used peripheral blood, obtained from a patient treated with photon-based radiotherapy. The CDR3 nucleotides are TGTGCCAGCAGCTTAGGACAGAGCACAGATACGCAGTATTTT. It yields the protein CASSLGQSTDTQYF.